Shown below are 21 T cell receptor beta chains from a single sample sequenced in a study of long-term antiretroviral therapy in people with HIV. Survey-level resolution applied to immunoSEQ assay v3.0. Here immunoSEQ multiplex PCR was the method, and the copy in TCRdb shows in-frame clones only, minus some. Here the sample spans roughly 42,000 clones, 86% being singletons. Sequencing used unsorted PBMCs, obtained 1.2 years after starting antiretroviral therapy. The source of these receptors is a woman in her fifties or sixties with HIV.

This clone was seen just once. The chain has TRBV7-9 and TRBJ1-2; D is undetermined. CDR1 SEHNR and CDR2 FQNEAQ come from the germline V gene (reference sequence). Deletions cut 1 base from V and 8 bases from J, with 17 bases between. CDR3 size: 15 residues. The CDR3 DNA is TGTGCCAGCAGCTTAGATGTCCCCGGGGAGGGCGGCTACACCTTC. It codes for CASSLDVPGEGGYTF.

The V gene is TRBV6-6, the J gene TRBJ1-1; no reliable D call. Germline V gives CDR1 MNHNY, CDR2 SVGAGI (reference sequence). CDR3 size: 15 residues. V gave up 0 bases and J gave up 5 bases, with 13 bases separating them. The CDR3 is CASSYSTYLGTEAFF. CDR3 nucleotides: TGTGCCAGCAGTTACTCGACGTATCTAGGGACTGAAGCTTTCTTT.

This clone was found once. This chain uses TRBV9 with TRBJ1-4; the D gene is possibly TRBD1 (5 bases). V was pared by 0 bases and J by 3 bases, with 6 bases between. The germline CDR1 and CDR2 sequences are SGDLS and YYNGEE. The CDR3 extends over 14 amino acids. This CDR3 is CASSVGGSNEKLFF. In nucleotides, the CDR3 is TGTGCCAGCAGCGTAGGGGGGTCTAATGAAAAACTGTTTTTT.

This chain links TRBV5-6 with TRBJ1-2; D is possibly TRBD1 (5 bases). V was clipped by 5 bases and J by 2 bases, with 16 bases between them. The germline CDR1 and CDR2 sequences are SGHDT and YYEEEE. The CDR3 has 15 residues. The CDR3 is CASSPWGQRNYGYTF. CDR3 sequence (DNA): TGTGCCAGCAGTCCCTGGGGCCAGCGAAACTATGGCTACACCTTC. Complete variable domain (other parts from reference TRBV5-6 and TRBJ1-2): DAGVTQSPTHLIKTRGQQVTLRCSPKSGHDTVSWYQQALGQGPQFIFQYYEEEERQRGNFPDRFSGHQFPNYSSELNVNALLLGDSALYLCASSPWGQRNYGYTFGSGTRLTVV.

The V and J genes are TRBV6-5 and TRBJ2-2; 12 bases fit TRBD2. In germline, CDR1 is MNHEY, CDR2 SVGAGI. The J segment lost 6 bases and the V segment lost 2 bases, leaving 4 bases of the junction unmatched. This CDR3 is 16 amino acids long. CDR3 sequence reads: CASSYILAGGAGELFF. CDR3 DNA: TGTGCCAGCAGTTACATACTAGCGGGGGGAGCCGGGGAGCTGTTTTTT.

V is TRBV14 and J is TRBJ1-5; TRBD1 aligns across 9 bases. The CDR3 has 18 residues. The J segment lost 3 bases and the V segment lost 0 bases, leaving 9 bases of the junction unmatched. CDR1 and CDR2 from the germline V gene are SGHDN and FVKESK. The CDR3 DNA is TGTGCCAGCAGCCAAGAGGACAGGGGAGAGACGATCAATCAGCCCCAGCATTTT. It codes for CASSQEDRGETINQPQHF.

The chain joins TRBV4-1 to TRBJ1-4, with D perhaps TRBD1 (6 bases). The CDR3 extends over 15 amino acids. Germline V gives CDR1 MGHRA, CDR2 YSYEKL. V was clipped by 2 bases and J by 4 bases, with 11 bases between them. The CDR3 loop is CASSQSGALNEKLFF. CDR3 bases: TGCGCCAGCAGCCAATCAGGGGCCCTTAATGAAAAACTGTTTTTT.

As DNA, the CDR3 is TGTGCCAGCAGTAATGTGGACACTGAAGCTTTCTTT. It specifies CASSNVDTEAFF. The chain combines TRBV6-1 with TRBJ1-1; D gene uncertain. CDR3 size: 12 residues. Germline V gives CDR1 MNHNS, CDR2 SASEGT. The germline V and J ends were trimmed by 5 bases and 3 bases, with 7 bases remaining between them.

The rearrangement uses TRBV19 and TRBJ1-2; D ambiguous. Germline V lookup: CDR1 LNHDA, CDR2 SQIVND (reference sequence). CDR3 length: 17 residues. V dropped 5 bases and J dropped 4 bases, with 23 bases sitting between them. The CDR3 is CASSALGKLAVGYGYTF. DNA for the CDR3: TGTGCCAGTAGTGCCCTTGGGAAACTGGCCGTGGGCTATGGCTACACCTTC. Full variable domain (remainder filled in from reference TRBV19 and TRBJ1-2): DGGITQSPKYLFRKEGQNVTLSCEQNLNHDAMYWYRQDPGQGLRLIYYSQIVNDFQKGDIAEGYSVSREKKESFPLTVTSAQKNPTAFYLCASSALGKLAVGYGYTFGSGTRLTVV.

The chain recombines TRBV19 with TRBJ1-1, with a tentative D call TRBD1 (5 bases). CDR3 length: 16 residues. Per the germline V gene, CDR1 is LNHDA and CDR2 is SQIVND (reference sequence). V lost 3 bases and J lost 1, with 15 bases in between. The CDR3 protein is CASSMRPGASNTEAFF. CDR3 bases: TGTGCCAGTAGTATGCGCCCCGGGGCCTCGAACACTGAAGCTTTCTTT.

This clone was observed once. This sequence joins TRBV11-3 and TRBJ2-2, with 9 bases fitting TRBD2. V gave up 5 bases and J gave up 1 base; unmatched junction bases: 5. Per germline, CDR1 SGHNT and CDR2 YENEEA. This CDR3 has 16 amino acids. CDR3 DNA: TGTGCCAGCAGCGGGGGTAGCGGGGGGAACACCGGGGAGCTGTTTTTT. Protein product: CASSGGSGGNTGELFF.

The CDR3 loop reads CASSQQGFYNEQFF. The DNA for the CDR3 is TGTGCCAGCAGCCAACAGGGTTTCTACAATGAGCAGTTCTTC. This rearrangement joins TRBV7-8 to TRBJ2-1, with a weak D call TRBD1 (6 bases). This CDR3 spans 14 amino acids. V lost 5 bases and J lost 3, with 11 bases in between. Germline CDR1 SGHVS, CDR2 FQNEAQ.

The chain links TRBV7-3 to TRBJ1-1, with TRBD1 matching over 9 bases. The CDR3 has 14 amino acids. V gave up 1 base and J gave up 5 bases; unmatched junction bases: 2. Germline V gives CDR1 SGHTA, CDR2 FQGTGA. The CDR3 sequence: CASSLNRGQTEAFF. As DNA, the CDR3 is TGTGCCAGCAGCTTAAACAGGGGGCAAACTGAAGCTTTCTTT.

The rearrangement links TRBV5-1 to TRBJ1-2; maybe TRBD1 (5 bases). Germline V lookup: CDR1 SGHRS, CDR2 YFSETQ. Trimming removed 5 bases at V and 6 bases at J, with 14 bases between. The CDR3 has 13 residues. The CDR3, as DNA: TGCGCCAGCAGGGTTGGGACGAACGATGGCTACACCTTC. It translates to CASRVGTNDGYTF.

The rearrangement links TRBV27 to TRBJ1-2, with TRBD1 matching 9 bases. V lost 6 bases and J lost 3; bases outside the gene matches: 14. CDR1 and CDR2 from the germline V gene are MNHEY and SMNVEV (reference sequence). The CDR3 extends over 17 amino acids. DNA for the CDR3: TGTGCCAGCAGAGGAGACGGACAGGGGCTCTATTACTATGGCTACACCTTC. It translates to CASRGDGQGLYYYGYTF.

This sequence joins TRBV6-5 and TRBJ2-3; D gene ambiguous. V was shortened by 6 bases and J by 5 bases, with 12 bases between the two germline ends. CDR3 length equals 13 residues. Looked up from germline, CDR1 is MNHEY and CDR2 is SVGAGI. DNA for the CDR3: TGTGCCAGCAGGCAAGCTGGGTTAGATACGCAGTATTTT. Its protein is CASRQAGLDTQYF.

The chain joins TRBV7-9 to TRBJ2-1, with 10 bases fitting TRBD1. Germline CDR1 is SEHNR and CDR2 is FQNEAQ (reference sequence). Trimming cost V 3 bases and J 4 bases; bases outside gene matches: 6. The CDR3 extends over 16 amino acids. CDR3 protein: CASSLEGQGNYNEQFF. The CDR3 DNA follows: TGTGCCAGCAGCTTGGAGGGACAGGGGAATTACAATGAGCAGTTCTTC.

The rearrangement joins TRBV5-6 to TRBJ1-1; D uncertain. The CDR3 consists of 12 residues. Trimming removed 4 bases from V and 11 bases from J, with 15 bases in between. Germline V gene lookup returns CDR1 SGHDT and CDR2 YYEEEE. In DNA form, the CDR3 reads TGTGCCAGCAGCCTCTTCTCCGGGGAGGCTTTCTTT. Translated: CASSLFSGEAFF.

CDR3 amino acids: CASSLTSGGANEQFF. In DNA, the CDR3 is TGTGCCAGCAGTTTAACCAGCGGGGGGGCCAATGAGCAGTTCTTC. The genes are TRBV27 and TRBJ2-1; 10 bases line up with TRBD2. CDR3 length: 15 amino acids. The V segment lost 2 bases and the J segment 6 bases; nucleotides outside the gene matches: 4. Per the germline V gene, CDR1 is MNHEY and CDR2 is SMNVEV (reference sequence).

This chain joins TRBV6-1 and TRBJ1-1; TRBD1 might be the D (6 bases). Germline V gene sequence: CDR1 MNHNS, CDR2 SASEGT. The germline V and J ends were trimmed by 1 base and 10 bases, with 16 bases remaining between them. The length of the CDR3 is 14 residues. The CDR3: CASSEDRWGAGAFF. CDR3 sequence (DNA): TGTGCCAGCAGTGAAGACAGGTGGGGGGCGGGAGCTTTCTTT.

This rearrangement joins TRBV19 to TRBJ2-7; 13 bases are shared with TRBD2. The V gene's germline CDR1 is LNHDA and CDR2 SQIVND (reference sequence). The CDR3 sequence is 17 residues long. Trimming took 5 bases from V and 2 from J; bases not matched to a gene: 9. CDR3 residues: CASSRGGTSGDTYEQYF. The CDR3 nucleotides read TGTGCCAGTAGTCGCGGAGGGACTAGCGGGGATACCTACGAGCAGTACTTC.